This T cell receptor (beta chain) came from a study of T cells in Graves' hyperthyroidism and ophthalmopathy (dated by TCRdb to the late 2010s). Some background on the complete study: Peripheral blood was collected at initial diagnosis, before any treatment. A discovery cohort of around 98 patients, roughly 43 with Graves' ophthalmopathy and roughly 59 with stable Graves' hyperthyroidism, was used to find distinguishing TCR V-J signatures. Once sampling was done, hyperthyroidism patients were given methimazole at a starting dose of 30 mg daily, whereas ophthalmopathy patients were given high-dose intravenous methylprednisolone. The roughly 90 discovery patients were divided at random into training and test sets in a 7:3 ratio. The paper reports TCR Vbeta CDR3 sequencing of approximately 140 peripheral blood samples: fewer than 50 ophthalmopathy, over 70 hyperthyroidism and around 17 progressor patients. The study also compared thyroid tissue and blood T-cell repertoires from a handful of Graves' hyperthyroidism patients. Prospective prediction of ophthalmopathy was tested in an independent validation cohort consisting of 18 hyperthyroidism patients and more than 15 patients who later progressed to ophthalmopathy. The paper's findings and limits, for the study overall: Most expanded thyroid clonotypes (frequency above 0.001) were also detected in blood, suggesting blood repertoires may reflect thyroid immune responses. During validation, the model predicted progression to ophthalmopathy a median of roughly six months ahead of onset, with 70.59% sensitivity and 72% to 80% specificity. No statistical method was used to fix the sample size in advance, and group allocation was not hidden from the investigators. Ophthalmopathy was separated from stable hyperthyroidism by a 13 V-J signature model, with approximately 86% sensitivity and about 81% specificity obtained in cross-validation and 80%/75% obtained in testing.

Stable Graves' hyperthyroidism was defined as no progression to ophthalmopathy during 18 months of follow-up. Hyperthyroidism patients were aged 18 to 65 years and newly diagnosed, with disease duration of less than 2 months. Exclusion was applied to patients with uncontrolled infections, other autoimmune diseases, pregnancy or lactation. Clinical symptoms, serum thyroxine and TRAb, thyroid ultrasound, and orbital computed tomography formed the basis for the diagnoses. PBMCs were separated from roughly 10 ml of fresh peripheral blood using Ficoll-Paque density gradient centrifugation. Total RNA was extracted with Trizol reagent, and quality was checked on an Agilent 2100 Bioanalyzer. This clonotype was picked up many times. The antigen this receptor binds is unknown. No base quality values were provided; no much bigger clone lies one nucleotide off. Amplification of TCR beta CDR3 regions was carried out from RNA transcripts. A first-round RT-PCR of the TCR CDR3 used the HTBI primer set with the Qiagen OneStep RT-PCR kit. The libraries were constructed in a second round of multiplex PCR and then size-selected and purified. The libraries were sequenced on an Illumina HiSeq2000 using paired-end 100 bp reads. The authors' pipeline ran thus. SOAPnuke was used to process the raw data, removing reads that contained adapters or uncalled bases, had a mean Phred below 15, or lacked an exact match to the constant primer or identifier. COPE v1.2.5 was used to merge the high-quality paired reads, and each unique nucleotide sequence was defined as a clonotype. MiTCR v1.1 was used to align the clonotypes against IMGT TRBV, TRBD and TRBJ reference segments. Analysis was restricted to V-J combinations with a frequency above 0.0001, which covered roughly 99% of repertoires. A TCS score was defined as the ratio of F50 (clonal expansion) to E x V (chaos), with BLOSUM62-based TCRdist applied between CDR3 peptides within each V-J. Welch's t-statistics and random forest reduced some 510 V-J features to 13, which were used in a naive Bayes classifier (R e1071). TCRdb reanalyzed the raw reads on its own, using fastp at Q25 for trimming and MiXCR for clone calling, and kept in-frame beta chains. All rows with the same CDR3 protein become a single entry with the most common DNA and genes. In this record, the V and J calls reflect TCRdb's handling and not the investigators' own analysis. A total of fewer than 850,000 distinct CDR3 sequences appear in this sample, about 18% of them only once. The ten top clones hold around 16% of the sample.

The V end loses 5 bases and the J end loses 5 bases, and a stretch of 16 bases separates them. Including the terminal cysteine and phenylalanine, the CDR3 comprises 14 residues. Just the 42-base CDR3 DNA is kept, in frame starting at base 1. The germline V gene gives CDR1 as MDHEN and CDR2 as SYDVKM. This clonotype was obtained from a man aged 45-60 years with Graves' hyperthyroidism. This chain is built from TRBV28 and TRBJ2-7; a tentative D match to TRBD2 spans 5 bases. The sample was blood. The CDR3 amino acid sequence is: CASSRSTSTDEQYF. The sequence in DNA is TGTGCCAGCAGTCGATCCACTAGTACAGACGAGCAGTACTTC.